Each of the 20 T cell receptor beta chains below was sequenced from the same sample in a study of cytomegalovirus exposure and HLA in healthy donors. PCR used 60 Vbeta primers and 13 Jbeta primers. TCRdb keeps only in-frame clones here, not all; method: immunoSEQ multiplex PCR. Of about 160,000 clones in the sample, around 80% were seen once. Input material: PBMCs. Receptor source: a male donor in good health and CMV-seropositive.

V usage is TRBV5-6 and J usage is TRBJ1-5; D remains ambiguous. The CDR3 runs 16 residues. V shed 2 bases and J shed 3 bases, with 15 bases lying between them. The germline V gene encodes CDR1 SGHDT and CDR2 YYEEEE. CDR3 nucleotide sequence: TGTGCCAGCAGCTTCCGGGCGGGCAGGAACAATCAGCCCCAGCATTTT. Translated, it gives CASSFRAGRNNQPQHF.

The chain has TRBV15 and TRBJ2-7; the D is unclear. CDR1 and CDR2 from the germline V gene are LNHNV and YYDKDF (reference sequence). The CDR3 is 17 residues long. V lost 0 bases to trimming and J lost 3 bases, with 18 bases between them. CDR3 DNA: TGTGCCACCAGCAGAGACGACCTAGACGGATTCCACTACGAGCAGTACTTC. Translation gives CATSRDDLDGFHYEQYF. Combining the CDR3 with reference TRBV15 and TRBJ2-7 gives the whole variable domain DAMVIQNPRYQVTQFGKPVTLSCSQTLNHNVMYWYQQKSSQAPKLLFHYYDKDFNNEADTPDNFQSRRPNTSFCFLDIRSPGLGDTAMYLCATSRDDLDGFHYEQYFGPGTRLTVT.

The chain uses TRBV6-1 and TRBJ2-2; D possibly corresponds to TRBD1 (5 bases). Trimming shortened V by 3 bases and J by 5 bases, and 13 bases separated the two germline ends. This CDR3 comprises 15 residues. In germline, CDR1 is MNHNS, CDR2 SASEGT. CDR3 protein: CASSEMWGRTGELFF. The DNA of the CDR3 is TGTGCCAGCAGTGAGATGTGGGGCAGGACCGGGGAGCTGTTTTTT.

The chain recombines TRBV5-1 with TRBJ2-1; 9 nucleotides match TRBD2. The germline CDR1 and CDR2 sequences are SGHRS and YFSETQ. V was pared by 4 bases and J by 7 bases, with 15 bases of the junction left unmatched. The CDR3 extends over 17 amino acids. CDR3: CASSHYPGTSPLNEQFF. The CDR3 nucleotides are TGCGCCAGCAGCCATTACCCCGGGACTAGCCCTCTAAATGAGCAGTTCTTC.

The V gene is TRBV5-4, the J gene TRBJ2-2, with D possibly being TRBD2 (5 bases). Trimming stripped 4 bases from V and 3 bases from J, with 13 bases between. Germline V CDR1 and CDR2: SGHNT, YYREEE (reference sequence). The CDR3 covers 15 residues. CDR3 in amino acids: CASSPPAADTGELFF. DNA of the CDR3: TGTGCCAGCAGCCCACCAGCGGCCGACACCGGGGAGCTGTTTTTT.

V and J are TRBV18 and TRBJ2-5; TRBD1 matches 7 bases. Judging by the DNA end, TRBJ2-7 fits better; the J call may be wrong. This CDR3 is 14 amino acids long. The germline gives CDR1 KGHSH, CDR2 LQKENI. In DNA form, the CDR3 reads TGTGCCAGCTCACCGCCAGGGGGACGTGGCGAGCAGTACTTC. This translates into CASSPPGGRGEQYF.

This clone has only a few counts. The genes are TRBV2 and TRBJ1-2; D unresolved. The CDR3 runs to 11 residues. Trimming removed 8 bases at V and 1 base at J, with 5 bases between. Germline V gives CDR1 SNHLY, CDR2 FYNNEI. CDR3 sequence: CASLLNYGYTF. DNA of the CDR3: TGTGCCAGCCTCCTTAACTATGGCTACACCTTC.

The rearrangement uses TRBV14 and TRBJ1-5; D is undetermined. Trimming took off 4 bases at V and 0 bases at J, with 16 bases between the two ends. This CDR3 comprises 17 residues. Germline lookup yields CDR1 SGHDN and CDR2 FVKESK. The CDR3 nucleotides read TGTGCCAGCAGCCCCAAGCCCAAATCACCTAGCAATCAGCCCCAGCATTTT. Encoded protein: CASSPKPKSPSNQPQHF.

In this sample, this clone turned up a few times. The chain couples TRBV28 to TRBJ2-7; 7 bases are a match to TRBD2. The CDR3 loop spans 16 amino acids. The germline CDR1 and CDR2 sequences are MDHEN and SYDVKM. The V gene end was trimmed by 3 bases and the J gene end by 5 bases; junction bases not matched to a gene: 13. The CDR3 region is CASSFLGGRRGDEQYF. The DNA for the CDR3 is TGTGCCAGCAGTTTCTTGGGGGGGAGACGAGGGGACGAGCAGTACTTC.

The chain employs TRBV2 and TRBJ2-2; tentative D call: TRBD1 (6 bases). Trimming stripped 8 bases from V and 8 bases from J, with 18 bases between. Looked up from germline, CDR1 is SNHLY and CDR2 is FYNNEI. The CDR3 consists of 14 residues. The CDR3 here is CASHRELIPGELFF. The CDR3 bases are TGTGCCAGCCACAGGGAATTAATCCCGGGGGAGCTGTTTTTT.

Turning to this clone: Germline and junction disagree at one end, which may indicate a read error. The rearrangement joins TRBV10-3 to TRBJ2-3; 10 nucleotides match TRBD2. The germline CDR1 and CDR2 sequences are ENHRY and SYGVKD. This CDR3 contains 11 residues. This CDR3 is CATDSTSGLDF. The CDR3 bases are TGTGCCACCGATTCGACTAGCGGGCTTGATTTT.

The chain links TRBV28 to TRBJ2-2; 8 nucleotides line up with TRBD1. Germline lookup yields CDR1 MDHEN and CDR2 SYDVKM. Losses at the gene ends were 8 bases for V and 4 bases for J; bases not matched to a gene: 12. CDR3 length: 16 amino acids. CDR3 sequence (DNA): TGTGCCAGCGGGTCACCGACAGGGGTGATCACCGGGGAGCTGTTTTTT. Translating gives CASGSPTGVITGELFF.

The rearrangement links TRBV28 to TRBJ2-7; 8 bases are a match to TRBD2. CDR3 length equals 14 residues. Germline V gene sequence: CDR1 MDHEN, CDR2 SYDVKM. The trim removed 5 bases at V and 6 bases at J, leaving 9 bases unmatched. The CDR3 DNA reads TGTGCCAGCAGTCAAGGGACTAGTCGGCGCGAGCAGTACTTC. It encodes CASSQGTSRREQYF.

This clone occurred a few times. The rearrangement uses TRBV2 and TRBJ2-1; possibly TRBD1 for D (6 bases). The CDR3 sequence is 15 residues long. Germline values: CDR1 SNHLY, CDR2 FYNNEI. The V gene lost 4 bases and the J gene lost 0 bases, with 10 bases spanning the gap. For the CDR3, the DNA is TGTGCCAGCAGTGCCCAGGGGAGCTCCTACAATGAGCAGTTCTTC. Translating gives CASSAQGSSYNEQFF.

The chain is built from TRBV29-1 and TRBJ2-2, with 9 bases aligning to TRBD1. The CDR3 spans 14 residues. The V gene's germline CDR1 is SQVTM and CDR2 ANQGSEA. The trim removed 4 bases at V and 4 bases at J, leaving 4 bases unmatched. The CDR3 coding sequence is TGCAGCGTTGGACAGGGGGTGCTCACCGGGGAGCTGTTTTTT. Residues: CSVGQGVLTGELFF.

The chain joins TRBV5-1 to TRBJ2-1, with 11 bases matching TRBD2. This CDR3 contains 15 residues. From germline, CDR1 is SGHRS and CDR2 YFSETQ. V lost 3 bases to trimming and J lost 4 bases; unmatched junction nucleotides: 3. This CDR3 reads CASSSGLAVYNEQFF. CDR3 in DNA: TGCGCCAGCAGCTCGGGACTAGCGGTATACAATGAGCAGTTCTTC.

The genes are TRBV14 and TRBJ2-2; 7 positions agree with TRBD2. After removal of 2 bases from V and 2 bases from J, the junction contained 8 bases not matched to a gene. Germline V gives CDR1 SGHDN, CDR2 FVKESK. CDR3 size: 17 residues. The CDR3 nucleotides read TGTGCCAGCAGCCAACTCTTTGGCGGGGGTAACACCGGGGAGCTGTTTTTT. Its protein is CASSQLFGGGNTGELFF. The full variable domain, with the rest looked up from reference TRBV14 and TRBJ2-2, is EAGVTQFPSHSVIEKGQTVTLRCDPISGHDNLYWYRRVMGKEIKFLLHFVKESKQDESGMPNNRFLAERTGGTYSTLKVQPAELEDSGVYFCASSQLFGGGNTGELFFGEGSRLTVL.

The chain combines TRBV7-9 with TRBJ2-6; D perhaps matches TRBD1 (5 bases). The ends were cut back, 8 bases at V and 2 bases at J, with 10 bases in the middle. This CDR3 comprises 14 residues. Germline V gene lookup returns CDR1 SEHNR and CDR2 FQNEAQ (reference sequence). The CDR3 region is CASFETAGANVLTF. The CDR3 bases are TGTGCCAGCTTTGAGACAGCTGGGGCCAACGTCCTGACTTTC.

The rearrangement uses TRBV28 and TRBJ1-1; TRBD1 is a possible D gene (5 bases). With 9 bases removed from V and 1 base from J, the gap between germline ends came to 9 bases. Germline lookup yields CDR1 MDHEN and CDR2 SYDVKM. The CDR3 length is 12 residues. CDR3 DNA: TGTGCCAGGGGGGAGGGGAACACTGAAGCTTTCTTT. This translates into CARGEGNTEAFF.

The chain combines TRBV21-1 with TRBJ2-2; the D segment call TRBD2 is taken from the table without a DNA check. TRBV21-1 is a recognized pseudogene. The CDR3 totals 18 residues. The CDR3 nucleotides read TGTGCCAGCAGCGGACCCGGACTAGCGGGAGAAGGCACCGGGGAGCTGTTTTTT. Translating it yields CASSGPGLAGEGTGELFF.